This T cell receptor (beta chain) was sequenced in a study of a mutant IDH1 vaccine in newly diagnosed glioma. Study-wide background: Previous care, which was radiotherapy, temozolomide, or both, most often involved both.

The CDR3 covers 15 residues. Trimming cost V 2 bases and J 2 bases, with 10 bases left between them. Per germline, CDR1 MDHEN and CDR2 SYDVKM. Sequencing used immunoSEQ multiplex PCR; TCRdb keeps in-frame clones, though not all of them. The data show about 40,000 clones, with 80% to 95% seen just once and approximately 2.4% held by the top ten. This clone was counted a single time. No antigen is known for it. Stated time point: week 5, during vaccination. Vaccination comprised doses that each held 300 ug of mutant IDH1 20-mer peptide, plus topical imiquimod. In every donor, the tumor was a new WHO grade 3 or 4 IDH1-mutant, ATRX-lost astrocytoma.

The source was PBMCs, collected from a glioma patient whose treatment included an IDH1 peptide vaccine. The sequence was collected from a man aged 50-60 years with glioma. V gene TRBV28 combines with J gene TRBJ1-5; TRBD1 is a possible D gene (5 bases). CDR3 region: CASSLSSGRNQPQHF. CDR3 sequence (DNA): TGTGCCAGCAGTTTAAGCTCGGGGCGCAATCAGCCCCAGCATTTT.